The entry below gives a single TCR beta chain sequence along with its context. Its antigen is not known. These data belong to a study of cytomegalovirus exposure and HLA in healthy donors. Broader study findings: The study put 150 to 200 TCR beta chains on its list as cytomegalovirus-associated. A few chains tied to CMV proved CMV antigen-specific in vitro. A later analysis found first-cohort TCR clusters tended to co-occur in the 95 to 150 validation repertoires.

V lost 6 bases, J lost 7 bases, and 13 bases lay in between. Per the germline V gene, CDR1 is MDHEN and CDR2 is SYDVKM. This CDR3 is built from 13 residues. Produced via immunoSEQ multiplex PCR; TCRdb's table is partial and in-frame only. The sample yields more than 150,000 clones, roughly 80% seen once. Sequencing was done on a sample of PBMCs. This TCR was recovered from a man between 18 and 29 years old in good health and CMV-seropositive. The V and J genes are TRBV28 and TRBJ1-5; no reliable D call. This CDR3 is CASSTPGGQPQHF. The CDR3 DNA is TGTGCCAGCAGCACACCGGGAGGGCAGCCCCAGCATTTT.